This TCR beta chain comes out of a study of T-cell reconstitution after alpha-beta-depleted transplantation in children. CDR3 length: 14 amino acids. In germline, CDR1 is LGHDT, CDR2 YNNKEL (reference sequence). V lost 1 base and J lost 3, with 10 bases in between. Preparation of the TCRbeta library was carried out with unique molecular identifiers. Via MiXCR, TCRdb re-called the PCR reads, giving one row per CDR3 protein. The table has 490,000 or so distinct CDR3 sequences, approximately 13% seen once; the top ten hold approximately 5.4%. The chain uses TRBV3-1 and TRBJ2-7, with D perhaps matching TRBD2 (6 bases). The origin of this receptor is a human donor who donated a stem cell graft to a child with combined immunodeficiency. Sequenced material: PBMCs from the stem cell graft donor, taken from the stem cell graft. The chain's CDR3 is CASSQAGRNYEQYF. The CDR3 DNA sequence: TGTGCCAGCAGCCAAGCGGGGAGGAACTACGAGCAGTACTTC.